This TCR beta chain was documented in a study of OX40 agonist ivuxolimab in advanced cancers. Of note for this clone: Its matching antigen is unknown.

General study points: The work left the antigen specificity of expanded peripheral T cells undetermined. By week 6 at 0.1 to 3.0 mg/kg, blood CD4+ and CD8+ T cells had expanded clonally.

The cohort excluded patients with autoimmune disease history or systemic immunosuppression. Profiled with immunoSEQ multiplex PCR; TCRdb holds only in-frame clones, not every one. The sample gives about 60,000 clones, 84% of which show up once; about 27% is in the top ten. V lost 3 bases, J lost 6 bases, and 6 bases stayed unmatched. This CDR3 has 15 residues. The V gene's germline CDR1 is SEHNR and CDR2 FQNEAQ (reference sequence). This clonotype originated in an adult with an advanced solid tumor such as melanoma, head and neck, liver or kidney cancer. This chain links TRBV7-9 with TRBJ2-2; TRBD1 aligns across 8 bases. The sequencing used CD4+ or CD8+ T cells sorted from blood, collected in a trial of the OX40 agonist ivuxolimab. The CDR3 protein is CASSLSQGAAGELFF. The CDR3 nucleotides read TGTGCCAGCAGCTTGTCGCAGGGGGCGGCCGGGGAGCTGTTTTTT.